This TCR beta chain appears in the sequencing data of a study of blood T cells in healthy people across ages. Study conclusions and caveats: Researchers said unsorted PBMCs prevented a conclusive naive versus antigen-experienced comparison. Diversity of TCR beta per million T cells declined in a roughly linear way with age.

As concerns this clonotype: Its antigen is currently unknown.

The amount of total RNA extracted per sample was at least 5.5 micrograms. Then a second PCR, running roughly 7 to 11 cycles, was carried out with a sample-barcoded 5' primer and a J-beta primer mix. A tag from a template-switch adaptor with 12 random nucleotides marked each cDNA molecule. TCRdb re-called the 5' RACE reads with MiXCR, one entry per CDR3 protein. The table lists more than 1,400,000 distinct CDR3 sequences, 42% of them singletons, with around 8% in the top ten. V shed 6 bases and J 1 base; nucleotides not matched to a gene: 4. Germline lookup yields CDR1 SNHLY and CDR2 FYNNEI. The CDR3 is made up of 15 amino acids.

Input material: blood. The rearrangement joins TRBV2 to TRBJ2-3, with 10 bases matching TRBD2. The TCR comes from a woman aged 18-29 years in good health. The CDR3 region has the DNA TGTGCCAGCAGCGGGACTAGCGCTGGCACAGATACGCAGTATTTT. Residues: CASSGTSAGTDTQYF. The full variable domain, rest sourced from reference TRBV2 and TRBJ2-3, is EPEVTQTPSHQVTQMGQEVILRCVPISNHLYFYWYRQILGQKVEFLVSFYNNEISEKSEIFDDQFSVERPDGSNFTLKIRSTKLEDSAMYFCASSGTSAGTDTQYFGPGTRLTVL.